These T cell receptor beta chains were read from a single sample in a study of T cell responses to AZD1222 COVID-19 vaccine. TCRdb keeps only in-frame clones here, not all; method: immunoSEQ multiplex PCR. Of 150,000 to 200,000 clones listed, roughly 88% are singletons. The sample here was peripheral blood, taken 28 days after the second AZD1222 dose. The origin of the receptors is an adult who received the AZD1222 COVID-19 vaccine. Each CDR3 is given with its conserved first and last residue. The D gene is left open where the match is weak.

d_call	j_call	v_call	cdr3_length	cdr3_aa	cdr3_nt
-	TRBJ2-7	TRBV5-4	15	CASSLAGDLSYEQYF	TGTGCCAGCAGCTTGGCAGGGGACCTCTCCTACGAGCAGTACTTC
-	TRBJ1-2	TRBV6-1	15	CASSEGQTWYYGYTF	TGTGCCAGCAGTGAAGGGCAGACTTGGTACTATGGCTACACCTTC
-	TRBJ1-1	TRBV5-1	12	CASSAGNTEAFF	TGCGCCAGCAGCGCCGGGAACACTGAAGCTTTCTTT
-	TRBJ2-3	TRBV6-4	12	CASSDLVGTQYF	TGTGCCAGCAGTGACTTGGTCGGTACGCAGTATTTT
-	TRBJ2-1	TRBV2	12	CASRRTVNEQFF	TGTGCCAGCAGACGGACAGTCAATGAGCAGTTCTTC
-	TRBJ1-4	TRBV5-8	15	CASSLRGRLSEKLFF	TGTGCCAGCAGCTTACGGGGACGCCTAAGTGAAAAACTGTTTTTT
-	TRBJ1-6	TRBV5-5	17	CASTLTGISSYNSPLHF	TGTGCCAGCACCCTGACAGGAATAAGCTCCTATAATTCACCCCTCCACTTT
-	TRBJ2-5	TRBV29-1	13	CSVGQGIQETQYF	TGCAGCGTTGGGCAGGGTATCCAAGAGACCCAGTACTTC
TRBD2	TRBJ2-1	TRBV14	20	CASSVYGTSGRRFLRAQQFF	TGTGCCAGCAGCGTATATGGAACTAGCGGGAGGCGTTTTCTGAGGGCCCAGCAGTTCTTC
TRBD2	TRBJ2-1	TRBV12-3/TRBV12-4	12	CASLAGDNEQFF	TGTGCCAGTCTAGCGGGTGACAATGAGCAGTTCTTC
-	TRBJ1-5	TRBV6-5	12	CASRGPNQPQHF	TGTGCCAGCAGGGGACCTAATCAGCCCCAGCATTTT
TRBD1	TRBJ1-4	TRBV7-9	14	CASSLWTGNEKLFF	TGTGCCAGCAGCTTATGGACAGGGAATGAAAAACTGTTTTTT